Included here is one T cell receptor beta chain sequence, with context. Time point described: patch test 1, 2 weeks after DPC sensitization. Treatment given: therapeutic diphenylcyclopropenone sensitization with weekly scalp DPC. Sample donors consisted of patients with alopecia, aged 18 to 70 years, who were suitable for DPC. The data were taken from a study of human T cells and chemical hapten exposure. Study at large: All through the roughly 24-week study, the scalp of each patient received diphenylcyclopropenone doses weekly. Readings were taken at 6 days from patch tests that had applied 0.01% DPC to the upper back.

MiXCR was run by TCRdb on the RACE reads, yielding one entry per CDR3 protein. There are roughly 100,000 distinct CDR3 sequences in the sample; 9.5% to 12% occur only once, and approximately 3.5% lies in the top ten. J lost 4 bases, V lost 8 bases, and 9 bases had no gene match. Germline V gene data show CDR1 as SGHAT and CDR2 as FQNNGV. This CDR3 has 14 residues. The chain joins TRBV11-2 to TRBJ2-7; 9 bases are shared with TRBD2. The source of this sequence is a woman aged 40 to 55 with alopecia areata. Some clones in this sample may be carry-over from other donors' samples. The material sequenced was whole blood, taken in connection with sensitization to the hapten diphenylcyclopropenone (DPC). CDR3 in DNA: TGTGCCAGCGGTCTTAGCGGGAGAGGATACGAGCAGTACTTC. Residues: CASGLSGRGYEQYF.